This entry features one T cell receptor beta chain sequence. This sample is part of a study of blood T cell repertoires in COVID-19. The repertoire was sequenced with immunoSEQ multiplex PCR; TCRdb's copy has only in-frame clones and lacks some. The sample consists of about 190,000 clones, approximately 86% of them appearing once. CDR1 and CDR2 from the germline V gene are LNHDA and SQIVND (reference sequence). CDR3 length: 15 residues. J was trimmed by 2 bases and V by 5 bases; bases with no gene match: 5. Sequenced input: peripheral blood. The chain combines TRBV19 with TRBJ2-7, with 11 bases that match TRBD1. The clonotype was recovered from a man under 40 with acute or convalescent COVID-19. The CDR3 region has the DNA TGTGCCAGTAGTTTCCGGGACAGGGGGGCCTACGAGCAGTACTTC. Translated: CASSFRDRGAYEQYF.